These T cell receptor beta chains were read from a single sample in a study of cytomegalovirus exposure and HLA in healthy donors. Sequencing used immunoSEQ multiplex PCR; TCRdb keeps in-frame clones, though not all of them. This sample has about 160,000 clones, with 60% to 85% found just once. Sequenced input: PBMCs. The receptors were sampled from a middle-aged woman in good health and CMV-seronegative. CDR3s include the opening cysteine and the closing phenylalanine or tryptophan. D genes are given only for firm matches. A clone size is listed for some rows: how often the clone was seen (once, few, many), or a class if it is expanded.

j_gene | v_gene | d_gene | abundance | CDR3nt | CDR3aa
TRBJ1-6 | TRBV13 | TRBD1 | - | TGTGCCAGCAGCTTAAGAGGGGGCAGCAATTCACCCCTCCACTTT | CASSLRGGSNSPLHF
TRBJ1-3 | TRBV5-6 | TRBD1 | - | TGTGCCAGCAGCGGGACAGGGGTCGGCACCATATATTTT | CASSGTGVGTIYF
TRBJ1-2 | TRBV5-4 | TRBD1 | once | TGTGCCAGCAGCCAGGGACAGGGGGTTGTTTATGGCTACACCTTC | CASSQGQGVVYGYTF
TRBJ2-7 | TRBV4-1 | - | many | TGCGCCAGCAGCCAAGTAGTAAGGGGCCGTTCCTACGAGCAGTACTTC | CASSQVVRGRSYEQYF
TRBJ1-6 | TRBV27 | - | - | TGTGCCAGCAGAGGGGGGGGGACACGGGATACGGACCCCCTCCACTTT | CASRGGGTRDTDPLHF
TRBJ1-6 | TRBV6-5 | - | - | TGTGCCAGCAGTTACAGGGGTTCACCCCTCCACTTT | CASSYRGSPLHF
TRBJ1-5 | TRBV18 | - | - | TGTGCCAGCTTTCCAGGGGCCCGGGTTGGCAATCAGCCCCAGCATTTT | CASFPGARVGNQPQHF
TRBJ2-7 | TRBV19 | TRBD1 | - | TGTGCCAGTAGTATCCGGGACAGGGCCGGGTACGAGCAGTACTTC | CASSIRDRAGYEQYF
TRBJ1-1 | TRBV5-1 | TRBD1 | - | TGCGCCAGCAGCCGTAACAGCCTGACAGGGGTGGGCACTGAAGCTTTCTTT | CASSRNSLTGVGTEAFF
TRBJ2-7 | TRBV2 | TRBD1 | - | TGTGCATCCCGGGACAGGTTCCTGACCTACGAGCAGTACTTC | CASRDRFLTYEQYF
TRBJ2-2 | TRBV7-9 | TRBD2 | - | TGTGCCAGCAGCCCAGGACTGGCGGGGGAATCCGGGGAGCTGTTTTTT | CASSPGLAGESGELFF
TRBJ2-1 | TRBV15 | TRBD2 | - | TGTGCCACCAGCAGAACTGCCCTCTCGAGCGGGGGATATTATGAGCAGTTCTTC | CATSRTALSSGGYYEQFF
TRBJ1-2 | TRBV7-9 | - | - | TGTGCCAGCAGCTTAGGGGGTGGAGGCTATGGCTACACCTTC | CASSLGGGGYGYTF
TRBJ1-1 | TRBV29-1 | - | - | TGCAGCGTTGAATATCAGGGGCGACTTTCCACTGAAGCTTTCTTT | CSVEYQGRLSTEAFF
TRBJ2-7 | TRBV27 | TRBD1 | - | TGTGCCAGCAGGAAACGACTGGGACAGGGGACCTACGAGCAGTACTTC | CASRKRLGQGTYEQYF
TRBJ1-5 | TRBV4-1 | - | once | TGCGCCAGCAGCCGCATCCGGGAAGGGCAGCCCCAGCATTTT | CASSRIREGQPQHF
TRBJ2-5 | TRBV6-5 | - | - | TGTGCCAAAGCAAGGGGGGGCCCAAAGGAGACCCAGTACTTC | CAKARGGPKETQYF
TRBJ2-1 | TRBV2 | TRBD1 | - | TGTGCCAGCAGGACAGGGTGGACCTACAATGAGCAGTTCTTC | CASRTGWTYNEQFF
TRBJ2-2 | TRBV10-1 | TRBD1 | - | TGCGCCAGCAGTGGGACAGGAATCGGGACCGGGGAGCTGTTTTTT | CASSGTGIGTGELFF
TRBJ1-1 | TRBV7-2 | - | - | TGTGCCAGCAGCTTAGGGTCCGGGTTGAACACTGAAGCTTTCTTT | CASSLGSGLNTEAFF
TRBJ1-3 | TRBV5-1 | TRBD1 | - | TGCGCCAGCAGCCCAGGGACAGCTGGAAACACCATATATTTT | CASSPGTAGNTIYF
TRBJ1-3 | TRBV27 | TRBD1 | - | TGTGCCAGCAGTCCCGACAGGGGAAATGGAAACACCATATATTTT | CASSPDRGNGNTIYF
TRBJ1-6 | TRBV6-1 | TRBD1 | - | TGTGCCAGCATCTCGCGGGACAGGGGGATCTCACCCCTCCACTTT | CASISRDRGISPLHF
TRBJ1-3 | TRBV7-8 | - | - | TGTGCCAGCAGCTTCTCAGCGGGAGGAGCTGGAAACACCATATATTTT | CASSFSAGGAGNTIYF
TRBJ2-1 | TRBV11-3 | TRBD1 | once | TGTGCCAGCAGCTTGGGGGGACAGGGGGCGTACAATGAGCAGTTCTTC | CASSLGGQGAYNEQFF
TRBJ2-5 | TRBV5-1 | - | - | TGCGCCAGAAGAGGAGGACTTGCCGCCTCCATAGAGACCCAGTACTTC | CARRGGLAASIETQYF
TRBJ2-2 | TRBV7-9 | - | - | TGTGCCAGCAGCAGCGACAGGCCCGGGGAGCTGTTTTTT | CASSSDRPGELFF
TRBJ2-3 | TRBV4-1 | - | - | TGCGCCAGCAGCCAGGCCCCAACGGGAGATACGCAGTATTTT | CASSQAPTGDTQYF
TRBJ1-1 | TRBV15 | TRBD1 | - | TGTGCCACCAGCAGAGGTAGGACAGGTGAAGCTTTCTTT | CATSRGRTGEAFF
TRBJ2-5 | TRBV19 | - | few | TGTGCCAGTAGTCCGACGGGGACCGGGGGTCGTACCCAGTACTTC | CASSPTGTGGRTQYF